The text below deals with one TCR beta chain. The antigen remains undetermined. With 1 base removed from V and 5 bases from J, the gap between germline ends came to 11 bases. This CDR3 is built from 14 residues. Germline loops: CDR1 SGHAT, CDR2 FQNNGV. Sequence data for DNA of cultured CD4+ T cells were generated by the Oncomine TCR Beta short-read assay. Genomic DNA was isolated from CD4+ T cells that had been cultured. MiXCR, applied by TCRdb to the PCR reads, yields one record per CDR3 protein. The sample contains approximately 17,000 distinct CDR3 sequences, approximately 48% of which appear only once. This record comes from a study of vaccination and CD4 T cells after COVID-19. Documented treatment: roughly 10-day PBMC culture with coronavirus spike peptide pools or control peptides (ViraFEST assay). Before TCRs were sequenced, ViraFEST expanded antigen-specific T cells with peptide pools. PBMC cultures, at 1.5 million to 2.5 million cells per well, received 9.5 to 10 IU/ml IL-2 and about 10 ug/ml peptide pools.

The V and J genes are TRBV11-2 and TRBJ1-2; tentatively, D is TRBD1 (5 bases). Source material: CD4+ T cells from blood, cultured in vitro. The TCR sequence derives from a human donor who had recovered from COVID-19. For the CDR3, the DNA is TGTGCCAGCAGCTTAGTCGGGGCGATATATGGCTACACCTTC. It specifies CASSLVGAIYGYTF.